One and the same sample provided the 2 T cell receptor beta chains below, sequenced in a study of molecular identifiers for immune sequencing clone quantification. TCRdb itself ran the PCR reads through MiXCR, one entry per CDR3 protein. This repertoire shows 400,000 to 600,000 distinct CDR3 sequences, about 25% found once; its top ten account for just over 0.75%. The sequencing sample was made of naive CD8+ T cells from blood, with Jurkat cell RNA spiked in. Noted subset: FACS-sorted CD8+CD4-CCR7+CD45RA+ naive T cells. These receptors all come from a human donor in good health. Some libraries in this study had Jurkat cell RNA spiked in.

A word on this clonotype: This could be a read error, since a much larger clone is one nucleotide away. The J gene is TRBJ1-1, the V gene TRBV28; D call uncertain. Trimming took 1 base from V and 9 from J, leaving 9 bases between them. Looked up from germline, CDR1 is MDHEN and CDR2 is SYDVKM. The CDR3 is 12 amino acids. CDR3 nucleotide sequence: TGTGCCAGCAGTTTATCAGCACTTAAAGCTTTCTTT. Protein: CASSLSALKAFF.

This clonotype was recorded many times. The CDR3 nucleotides read TGTGCCAGCAGTTTAGGCCCAAACAGCGATACGCAGTATTTT. It translates to CASSLGPNSDTQYF. This chain joins TRBV28 and TRBJ2-3; D not certain. V was shortened by 2 bases and J by 6 bases, with 12 bases between the two germline ends. Germline CDR1 is MDHEN and CDR2 is SYDVKM. The length of the CDR3 is 14 residues.